The source of this TCR beta chain is a study of T cells in Graves' hyperthyroidism and ophthalmopathy. Across the whole study: Peripheral blood sampling occurred at initial diagnosis, before any treatment.

The CDR3 regions of TCR beta were amplified from RNA transcripts. When the TCR CDR3 underwent first-round RT-PCR, the HTBI primer set was used. MiXCR was run by TCRdb on the multiplex PCR reads, yielding one entry per CDR3 protein. Among about 270,000 distinct CDR3 sequences listed, roughly 22% were seen once. CDR1 and CDR2 (germline): KGHSH, LQKENI. J gave up 1 base and V 3 bases, and 5 bases lay outside the gene matches. The CDR3 has 16 residues. This clonotype came up a few times. Fresh peripheral blood, 10 ml, was the source of the PBMCs. What was sequenced was blood. This TCR derives from a man in his thirties or forties with Graves' ophthalmopathy. The chain combines TRBV18 with TRBJ2-1; 8 bases fit TRBD1. The CDR3 here is CASSPGQGLSYNEQFF. The CDR3, as DNA: TGTGCCAGCTCACCCGGACAGGGCCTTTCCTACAATGAGCAGTTCTTC. The variable domain in full, completed from reference TRBV18 and TRBJ2-1, reads NAGVMQNPRHLVRRRGQEARLRCSPMKGHSHVYWYRQLPEEGLKFMVYLQKENIIDESGMPKERFSAEFPKEGPSILRIQQVVRGDSAAYFCASSPGQGLSYNEQFFGPGTRLTVL.